These 22 T cell receptor beta chains came from one sample sequenced in a study of blood T cells in healthy people across ages. With a J-beta primer mix and a sample-barcoded 5' primer, a second PCR ran 7 to 11 cycles. TCRdb re-derived calls from the 5' RACE reads in MiXCR, one entry per CDR3 protein. This sample carries 1.8 million or so distinct CDR3 sequences, around 42% of them seen once, and the ten largest clones take under 25%. Sequenced sample: blood. The origin of the receptors is a human donor in good health.

V and J are TRBV3-1 and TRBJ2-7; 7 bases are a match to TRBD1. This CDR3 comprises 15 residues. CDR1 and CDR2 (germline): LGHDT, YNNKEL (reference sequence). V was pared by 3 bases and J by 4 bases, with 9 bases of the junction left unmatched. CDR3 nucleotide sequence: TGTGCCAGCAGCCACCCGACAGGGTTAATATACGAGCAGTACTTC. Its translation: CASSHPTGLIYEQYF.

Concerning this clonotype: At one of its ends the junction is not consistent with the germline gene, which may arise from a read error. The V and J genes are TRBV20-1 and TRBJ2-5; tentative D call: TRBD2 (5 bases). CDR3 size: 13 residues. Per germline, CDR1 DFQATT and CDR2 SNEGSKA (reference sequence). The CDR3, as DNA: TGTAGTGCTAGCTCCGATCGACAAGAGACCCAGTACTTC. It translates to CSASSDRQETQYF.

The chain has TRBV7-2 and TRBJ2-1; D may be TRBD1 (5 bases). The CDR3 is 16 residues long. Trimming pared 5 bases from V and 14 bases from J, leaving 28 bases between. Germline CDR1 reads SGHTA; CDR2 reads FQGNSA. The CDR3 DNA reads TGTGCCAGCAGCCGGCGGACACACTACCACCCCCAGGACAAGTTCTTC. Amino acids: CASSRRTHYHPQDKFF.

This clonotype was detected a few times. The rearrangement links TRBV12-3 or TRBV12-4 to TRBJ2-7; 9 bases map to TRBD1. This CDR3 region has 15 residues. The trim removed 4 bases at V and 4 bases at J, leaving 8 bases unmatched. The CDR3 sequence is CASSSTGTGMYEQYF. For the CDR3, the DNA is TGTGCCAGCAGTTCTACCGGGACAGGGATGTACGAGCAGTACTTC.

This clonotype was seen a few times. This chain uses TRBV7-2 with TRBJ1-1; D remains unclear. The germline gives CDR1 SGHTA, CDR2 FQGNSA. This CDR3 region has 13 residues. V lost 2 bases to trimming and J lost 5 bases, with 9 bases between them. The CDR3 loop reads CASSLSEETEAFF. The CDR3, as DNA: TGTGCCAGCAGCTTATCAGAAGAGACTGAAGCTTTCTTT.

This clonotype has just a few counts. V usage is TRBV20-1 and J usage is TRBJ2-1, with 7 bases identical to TRBD2. This CDR3 contains 12 residues. CDR1 is DFQATT and CDR2 is SNEGSKA in the germline V gene (reference sequence). V was pared by 4 bases and J by 14 bases, with 11 bases of the junction left unmatched. This chain's CDR3 is CSAKNSGTKEFF. The DNA of the CDR3 is TGCAGTGCTAAAAACTCCGGGACTAAGGAGTTCTTC.

The count of this clonotype is one. The genes are TRBV28 and TRBJ2-3, with 8 nucleotides matching TRBD1. The trim removed 8 bases at V and 3 bases at J, leaving 7 bases unmatched. This CDR3 has 14 amino acids. Germline CDR1 reads MDHEN; CDR2 reads SYDVKM. As DNA, the CDR3 is TGTGCCAGCCGACAGGGGCGAGGTACAGATACGCAGTATTTT. As protein: CASRQGRGTDTQYF.

Written as DNA, the CDR3 is TGTGCCAGCTCACCAATCGGACAGGGGGGCTCTAACTATGGCTACACCTTC. Residues: CASSPIGQGGSNYGYTF. The chain has TRBV18 and TRBJ1-2, with 10 bases lining up with TRBD1. CDR3 length: 17 residues. The ends lost 2 bases at V and 0 bases at J; junction bases unmatched: 6. CDR1 KGHSH and CDR2 LQKENI come from the germline V gene.

There are many counts of this clonotype. V and J are TRBV5-1 and TRBJ1-2; a weak D match, TRBD1 (5 bases). V lost 3 bases to trimming and J lost 7 bases, with 13 bases between them. The CDR3 has 13 residues. CDR1 and CDR2 (germline): SGHRS, YFSETQ. CDR3 loop: CASSSSSGFGYTF. In DNA form, the CDR3 reads TGCGCCAGCAGCTCAAGTTCAGGGTTTGGCTACACCTTC.

This clonotype has only a few counts. Germline is not matched at one junction end, which may reflect a read error. This rearrangement joins TRBV7-6 to TRBJ2-1, with D possibly TRBD2 on 5 matching bases. The CDR3 sequence is 16 residues long. Per germline, CDR1 SGHVS and CDR2 FNYEAQ. This chain's CDR3 is CAGSLAERGHYNEQFF. In DNA, the CDR3 is TGTGCCGGCAGCTTAGCAGAGCGCGGGCATTACAATGAGCAGTTCTTC.

The CDR3 is CASRREAGTDTQYF. In nucleotides, the CDR3 is TGTGCCAGCAGGAGGGAAGCGGGCACAGATACGCAGTATTTT. V is TRBV2 and J is TRBJ2-3, with TRBD2 as a possible D gene (5 bases). Germline values: CDR1 SNHLY, CDR2 FYNNEI. V was pared by 6 bases and J by 1 base, with 11 bases between. There are 14 residues in the CDR3.

Ten or more counts support this clonotype. J is TRBJ2-7 and V is TRBV11-1, with 7 bases identical to TRBD1. The CDR3 has 15 residues. With V trimmed by 5 bases and J by 6 bases, 13 bases remained unmatched. The germline V gene encodes CDR1 SGHAT and CDR2 FQDESV (reference sequence). The CDR3 region is CASSLTGAWSREQYF. The CDR3 nucleotides read TGTGCCAGCAGCCTCACAGGGGCGTGGTCGCGCGAGCAGTACTTC. Full variable domain (outside the CDR3, taken from reference TRBV11-1 and TRBJ2-7): EAEVAQSPRYKITEKSQAVAFWCDPISGHATLYWYRQILGQGPELLVQFQDESVVDDSQLPKDRFSAERLKGVDSTLKIQPAELGDSAMYLCASSLTGAWSREQYFGPGTRLTVT.

The chain combines TRBV21-1 with TRBJ2-5; the table names TRBD2, a call not compared with the DNA. TRBV21-1 is tagged as a pseudogene. There are 16 residues in the CDR3. Here the CDR3 DNA reads TGTGCCAGCAGCAAAGACAACAAGGAGGGAGGGGAGACCCAGTACTTC. Its translation is CASSKDNKEGGETQYF.

This clonotype has only one observation. The V call is TRBV20-1, the J call TRBJ1-3; D gene ambiguous. Per germline, CDR1 DFQATT and CDR2 SNEGSKA (reference sequence). There are 15 residues in the CDR3. V was pared by 0 bases and J by 2 bases, with 11 bases between. CDR3 sequence (DNA): TGCAGTGCTAGAGATCATAGAGGGCCTGGAAACACCATATATTTT. Its translation is CSARDHRGPGNTIYF.

This clonotype has just a few counts. V and J are TRBV7-8 and TRBJ2-1; D perhaps matches TRBD2 (6 bases). Germline values: CDR1 SGHVS, CDR2 FQNEAQ. Trimming left V 2 bases short and J 7 bases short, with 15 bases between. The CDR3 contains 15 residues. The CDR3 region is CASSLSPGVRNEQFF. Written as DNA, the CDR3 is TGTGCCAGCAGCTTAAGCCCGGGGGTTCGGAATGAGCAGTTCTTC. Drawing the rest from reference TRBV7-8 and TRBJ2-1, the complete variable domain is GAGVSQSPRYKVAKRGQDVALRCDPISGHVSLFWYQQALGQGPEFLTYFQNEAQLDKSGLPSDRFFAERPEGSVSTLKIQRTQQEDSAVYLCASSLSPGVRNEQFFGPGTRLTVL.

V is TRBV20-1 and J is TRBJ2-3; 8 nucleotides align to TRBD1. This CDR3 contains 16 residues. With 4 bases clipped from V and 2 bases from J, the junction kept 11 bases outside the gene matches. The germline V gene has CDR1 DFQATT and CDR2 SNEGSKA (reference sequence). CDR3 DNA: TGCAGTGCTATACTTCTCGGACAGGGTGACACAGATACGCAGTATTTT. This codes for CSAILLGQGDTDTQYF.

This clonotype was picked up a small number of times. The chain uses TRBV7-2 and TRBJ1-4, with D perhaps TRBD1 (5 bases). Per germline, CDR1 SGHTA and CDR2 FQGNSA. Trimming took 4 bases from V and 0 from J, leaving 9 bases between them. The CDR3 loop spans 15 amino acids. The DNA of the CDR3 is TGTGCCAGCAGCTCCACCAGGGCAACTAATGAAAAACTGTTTTTT. Its translation: CASSSTRATNEKLFF.

This sequence joins TRBV7-2 and TRBJ2-3, with D possibly being TRBD1 or TRBD2 (6 bases each). Germline lookup yields CDR1 SGHTA and CDR2 FQGNSA. The germline V and J ends were trimmed by 3 bases and 4 bases, with 14 bases remaining between them. The CDR3 is made up of 15 amino acids. CDR3 amino acids: CASSFRGALADTQYF. In DNA, the CDR3 is TGTGCCAGCAGCTTTAGGGGGGCGCTTGCAGATACGCAGTATTTT.

The chain joins TRBV7-9 to TRBJ1-2, with D tentatively TRBD1 (5 bases). This CDR3 contains 17 residues. Germline V CDR1 and CDR2: SEHNR, FQNEAQ (reference sequence). V was clipped by 2 bases and J by 7 bases, with 23 bases between them. The chain's CDR3 is CASSLSYIGRGLVGYTF. The CDR3 DNA follows: TGTGCCAGCAGCTTAAGTTATATTGGCCGGGGCCTGGTTGGCTACACCTTC.

The V and J genes are TRBV10-2 and TRBJ1-6; D gene ambiguous. CDR1 is WSHSY, CDR2 SAAADI, per germline. CDR3 length equals 13 residues. V was shortened by 7 bases and J by 3 bases, with 7 bases between the two germline ends. The CDR3 is CASTGDYNSPLHF. The CDR3 DNA follows: TGCGCCAGCACTGGGGACTATAATTCACCCCTCCACTTT.

The V gene is TRBV5-1, the J gene TRBJ1-1; a possible D gene is TRBD1 (6 bases). Germline V gene data show CDR1 as SGHRS and CDR2 as YFSETQ. This CDR3 has 16 residues. The V end lost 0 bases, the J end lost 0 bases, and 12 bases lay between the germline ends. CDR3 residues: CASSLAPTGMNTEAFF. In DNA form, the CDR3 reads TGCGCCAGCAGCTTGGCCCCGACAGGAATGAACACTGAAGCTTTCTTT.

This clonotype was seen a handful of times. This chain connects TRBV7-2 to TRBJ2-7; TRBD2 aligns across 9 bases. This CDR3 has 16 amino acids. Germline lookup yields CDR1 SGHTA and CDR2 FQGNSA. J lost 4 bases, V lost 0 bases, and 7 bases had no gene match. The chain's CDR3 is CASSLALTSGWYEQYF. The CDR3 region has the DNA TGTGCCAGCAGCTTAGCGCTTACTAGCGGGTGGTACGAGCAGTACTTC. Combining the CDR3 with reference TRBV7-2 and TRBJ2-7 gives the whole variable domain GAGVSQSPSNKVTEKGKDVELRCDPISGHTALYWYRQSLGQGLEFLIYFQGNSAPDKSGLPSDRFSAERTGGSVSTLTIQRTQQEDSAVYLCASSLALTSGWYEQYFGPGTRLTVT.